This T cell receptor beta chain is drawn from a study of patients and donors after allogeneic stem cell transplantation. This clonotype was picked up a small number of times. TCRdb itself ran the RT-PCR reads through MiXCR, one entry per CDR3 protein. The table records roughly 940,000 distinct CDR3 sequences, roughly 17% of them present only once. What was sequenced was blood, either unsorted or a sorted T cell fraction (not recorded which). This clonotype was sampled from a human donor who was either an allogeneic HSCT recipient or a stem cell or donor lymphocyte infusion donor (not recorded which). It is not recorded whose cells these are; they may come from a transplant donor.

For the CDR3, the DNA is TGTGCCAGCAGTTCCGACCCAGCGGGAGTAAACGAGCAGTACTTC. Translating gives CASSSDPAGVNEQYF. The rearrangement uses TRBV6-2 or TRBV6-3 and TRBJ2-7; TRBD2 aligns across 8 bases. This CDR3 has 15 residues. J gave up 5 bases and V 4 bases, and 10 bases lay outside the gene matches. Germline values: CDR1 MNHEY, CDR2 SVGEGT.